This is a list of T cell receptor beta chains from one sample in a study of cytomegalovirus exposure and HLA in healthy donors. Produced via immunoSEQ multiplex PCR; TCRdb's table is partial and in-frame only. The sample has about 96,000 clones; about four fifths are singletons. The specimen sequenced was PBMCs. The receptors derive from a woman between 70 and 85 years old in good health and CMV-seropositive. Both conserved end residues are part of each CDR3. D genes are given only for firm matches. Size is omitted from some rows. Given values are once, few, many or a class for expanded clones.

TRBV7-3	15	TRBD1	TRBJ2-3	NA	CASSEGQPSTDTQYF	TGTGCCAGCAGCGAGGGACAGCCAAGCACAGATACGCAGTATTTT
TRBV7-3	16	TRBD2	TRBJ2-3	once	CASSPSLAGGGDTQYF	TGTGCCAGCAGCCCCTCCTTAGCGGGAGGGGGAGATACGCAGTATTTT
TRBV13	11	NA	TRBJ2-7	few	CASSSRGEQYF	TGTGCCAGCAGCTCCAGGGGTGAGCAGTACTTC
TRBV2	14	NA	TRBJ1-3	NA	CASKDTYSGNTIYF	TGTGCCAGCAAGGACACCTACTCTGGAAACACCATATATTTT
TRBV27	21	TRBD1	TRBJ2-1	NA	CASSVVRDRKSGPTPYNEQFF	TGTGCCAGCAGTGTCGTCCGGGACAGAAAATCCGGGCCCACTCCCTACAATGAGCAGTTCTTC
TRBV7-3	13	NA	TRBJ2-3	NA	CASSSRVMDTQYF	TGTGCCAGCAGCTCCAGGGTAATGGATACGCAGTATTTT
TRBV18	16	TRBD1	TRBJ1-5	NA	CASSRARTGSNQPQHF	TGTGCCAGCTCACGGGCTAGGACAGGTAGCAATCAGCCCCAGCATTTT
TRBV5-4	15	TRBD1	TRBJ2-2	NA	CASSLERQGPGELFF	TGTGCCAGCAGCTTGGAGAGACAGGGGCCCGGGGAGCTGTTTTTT
TRBV18	14	NA	TRBJ2-1	once	CASSPLRGNNEQFF	TGTGCCAGCTCACCCCTCCGGGGAAACAATGAGCAGTTCTTC
TRBV5-5	15	TRBD1	TRBJ2-7	NA	CASSSQTGGPYEQYF	TGTGCCAGCAGCTCCCAGACAGGGGGCCCCTACGAGCAGTACTTC
TRBV7-8	15	TRBD1	TRBJ1-4	NA	CASSPDRVANEKLFF	TGTGCCAGCAGCCCGGACAGGGTGGCTAATGAAAAACTGTTTTTT
TRBV18	14	TRBD1	TRBJ2-5	NA	CASSPDRGRLTQYF	TGTGCCAGCTCACCCGACAGGGGGAGGCTGACCCAGTACTTC
TRBV7-3	15	TRBD1	TRBJ1-6	NA	CASSLRDSSDSPLHF	TGTGCCAGCAGCTTACGGGACAGCTCCGACTCACCCCTCCACTTT
TRBV28	14	TRBD1	TRBJ1-2	NA	CAILGQGDTYGYTF	TGTGCCATCTTAGGACAGGGTGATACCTATGGCTACACCTTC
TRBV10-3	12	NA	TRBJ1-2	NA	CAISESLEGYTF	TGTGCCATCAGTGAGTCGTTGGAGGGCTACACCTTC
TRBV19	13	NA	TRBJ1-4	NA	CASSQGTNEKLFF	TGTGCCAGTAGTCAGGGGACTAATGAAAAACTGTTTTTT
TRBV9	16	NA	TRBJ1-2	NA	CASRPGGLPFGDGYTF	TGTGCCAGCAGGCCCGGGGGTCTTCCCTTTGGGGATGGCTACACCTTC
TRBV7-3	15	TRBD2	TRBJ2-2	once	CASSFRTSGTGELFF	TGTGCCAGCAGCTTCCGGACTAGCGGCACCGGGGAGCTGTTTTTT
TRBV11-2	14	TRBD2	TRBJ2-7	NA	CASRVAGGFNEQYF	TGTGCCAGCAGAGTAGCGGGAGGGTTCAACGAGCAGTACTTC
TRBV2	15	NA	TRBJ1-2	NA	CASSPTGLSNYGYTF	TGTGCCAGCAGCCCAACAGGGCTTTCTAACTATGGCTACACCTTC
TRBV5-4	14	NA	TRBJ2-3	NA	CASAPGVSTDTQYF	TGTGCCAGCGCGCCAGGGGTTAGCACAGATACGCAGTATTTT
TRBV30	14	TRBD1	TRBJ2-7	NA	CAWSATGGIFEQYF	TGTGCCTGGAGTGCAACAGGGGGCATCTTCGAGCAGTACTTC
TRBV5-6	15	NA	TRBJ1-5	NA	CASSFRGVGNQPQHF	TGTGCCAGCAGCTTTCGGGGGGTTGGCAATCAGCCCCAGCATTTT
TRBV6-5	15	NA	TRBJ2-3	NA	CASSWGGSYTDTQYF	TGTGCCAGCAGTTGGGGCGGAAGCTACACAGATACGCAGTATTTT
TRBV5-6	13	TRBD1	TRBJ1-3	NA	CASSLGQGDTIYF	TGTGCCAGCAGCTTGGGACAGGGCGACACCATATATTTT
TRBV7-2	14	NA	TRBJ2-2	NA	CASSKAGNTGELFF	TGTGCCAGCAGTAAAGCGGGGAACACCGGGGAGCTGTTTTTT
TRBV19	13	NA	TRBJ1-5	NA	CASSSGGAKPQHF	TGTGCCAGTAGTTCTGGAGGGGCCAAGCCCCAGCATTTT
TRBV12-5	16	NA	TRBJ2-5	NA	CASGCTATTGRETQYF	TGTGCTAGTGGTTGCACGGCTACAACAGGGCGAGAGACCCAGTACTTC
TRBV15	15	TRBD1	TRBJ2-7	NA	CATSRPGQGSREQYF	TGTGCCACCAGCAGACCGGGACAGGGCTCTCGGGAGCAGTACTTC
TRBV29-1	15	TRBD2	TRBJ2-1	NA	CSAGTGGRSYNEQFF	TGCAGCGCGGGAACGGGAGGTAGGTCCTACAATGAGCAGTTCTTC
TRBV19	18	NA	TRBJ2-2	NA	CASRSEPRGSLHTGELFF	TGTGCCAGCCGAAGTGAACCAAGGGGGTCATTACACACCGGGGAGCTGTTTTTT
TRBV7-9	13	NA	TRBJ2-3	NA	CASSFGLPDTQYF	TGTGCCAGCAGCTTCGGACTTCCAGATACGCAGTATTTT
TRBV7-9	18	NA	TRBJ1-3	NA	CASSSPGGGLLAGNTIYF	TGTGCCAGCAGCTCCCCCGGGGGGGGTTTGTTGGCTGGAAACACCATATATTTT
TRBV5-4	14	NA	TRBJ1-4	few	CASSLDPDNEKLFF	TGTGCCAGCAGCTTGGACCCAGATAATGAAAAACTGTTTTTT
TRBV5-6	12	NA	TRBJ2-7	NA	CASSFRDYEQYF	TGTGCCAGCAGCTTTCGAGACTACGAGCAGTACTTC
TRBV27	14	NA	TRBJ2-7	few	CASSPSHSRYEQYF	TGTGCCAGCAGTCCATCTCATAGTAGATACGAGCAGTACTTC
TRBV16	15	NA	TRBJ2-2	NA	CASSPLGVNTGELFF	TGTGCCAGCAGCCCGTTAGGGGTGAACACCGGGGAGCTGTTTTTT
TRBV5-1	12	TRBD1	TRBJ1-2	NA	CASSYGQDGYTF	TGCGCCAGCAGCTATGGACAGGACGGCTACACCTTC
TRBV19	18	NA	TRBJ1-3	NA	CASSPSGRRGGFGNTIYF	TGTGCCAGTAGTCCATCCGGGCGGCGGGGGGGCTTCGGAAACACCATATATTTT
TRBV10-2	15	TRBD1	TRBJ2-1	NA	CASATRDRGINEQFF	TGCGCCAGTGCTACTAGGGACAGGGGGATCAATGAGCAGTTCTTC
TRBV6-5	15	TRBD2	TRBJ2-7	NA	CASKVAGDPTYEQYF	TGTGCCAGCAAAGTAGCGGGGGACCCAACCTACGAGCAGTACTTC
TRBV19	12	NA	TRBJ2-1	NA	CASSIHGYEQFF	TGTGCCAGTAGTATCCACGGGTATGAGCAGTTCTTC
TRBV18	13	NA	TRBJ2-1	NA	CASSLGLNNEQFF	TGTGCCAGCTCACTCGGACTTAACAATGAGCAGTTCTTC
TRBV6-5	13	NA	TRBJ2-5	NA	CASSSSLQETQYF	TGTGCCAGCAGTTCTAGCTTACAAGAGACCCAGTACTTC
TRBV7-9	17	NA	TRBJ2-3	NA	CSSSLGGGTRDRDTQYF	TGTTCCAGCAGCTTAGGGGGGGGGACACGGGATCGGGATACGCAGTATTTT
TRBV10-1	14	NA	TRBJ1-1	NA	CASRSTQGSTEAFF	TGCGCCAGCCGGTCGACCCAGGGGAGCACTGAAGCTTTCTTT